What follows are 31 T cell receptor beta chains derived from one specimen sequenced in a study of T cell repertoires in cytomegalovirus infection. Each CDR3 protein is one row after TCRdb ran MiXCR on the reads. Of roughly 990,000 distinct CDR3 sequences listed, about 33% are singletons. Their antigens remain unidentified. The source material was cultured CD8+ T cells from PBMCs, sampled from culture after CMV antigen stimulation. The receptors shown here come from a human donor in good health (CMV status not recorded). Some clones in this sample may be carry-over from other donors' samples.

The genes are TRBV7-9 and TRBJ2-7; 7 bases agree with TRBD2. Germline V gives CDR1 SEHNR, CDR2 FQNEAQ (reference sequence). Trimming at V came to 5 bases and at J to 0 bases, leaving 10 bases not matched to a gene. The CDR3 covers 16 residues. Here the CDR3 reads CASSPRLARDSYEQYF. The CDR3 nucleotides read TGTGCCAGCAGCCCAAGACTAGCCAGGGACTCCTACGAGCAGTACTTC.

This clonotype was seen a handful of times. This chain connects TRBV5-5 to TRBJ1-5; TRBD1 agrees at 9 bases. V was clipped by 3 bases and J by 2 bases; unmatched bases: 12. The germline gives CDR1 SGHKS, CDR2 YYEKEE (reference sequence). CDR3 length equals 18 residues. Here the CDR3 reads CASSSGTGTFMRNQPQHF. The CDR3 region has the DNA TGTGCCAGCAGCTCCGGGACAGGGACATTCATGCGCAATCAGCCCCAGCATTTT.

This clonotype has a handful of counts. The chain couples TRBV12-3 or TRBV12-4 to TRBJ1-5, with no clear D. The germline V and J ends were trimmed by 4 bases and 0 bases, with 16 bases remaining between them. The CDR3 loop spans 17 amino acids. CDR3 loop: CASSSQLDLYSNQPQHF. The CDR3 coding sequence is TGTGCCAGCAGTTCCCAGCTGGACCTTTATAGCAATCAGCCCCAGCATTTT.

J is TRBJ1-2 and V is TRBV14; D perhaps matches TRBD1 (6 bases). Germline assignment: CDR1 SGHDN and CDR2 FVKESK. Trimming shortened V by 2 bases and J by 6 bases, and 16 bases separated the two germline ends. The CDR3 length is 15 residues. CDR3 in amino acids: CASSQKGWGADGYTF. Here the CDR3 DNA reads TGTGCCAGCAGCCAAAAGGGATGGGGGGCCGATGGCTACACCTTC.

This clonotype was detected a few times. The J gene is TRBJ2-7, the V gene TRBV9; possible D gene TRBD2, 5 bases. The germline CDR1 and CDR2 sequences are SGDLS and YYNGEE. V was shortened by 0 bases and J by 6 bases, with 7 bases between the two germline ends. The CDR3 is 12 amino acids. The DNA of the CDR3 is TGTGCCAGCAGCGTAGGGGCGGGCGAGCAGTACTTC. As protein: CASSVGAGEQYF.

This clonotype turned up a few times. The chain has TRBV4-1 and TRBJ2-2; D gene unclear. The germline CDR1 and CDR2 sequences are MGHRA and YSYEKL. V gave up 3 bases and J gave up 7 bases, with 9 bases separating them. CDR3 size: 13 residues. In DNA form, the CDR3 reads TGCGCCAGCAGCCAGCAGGTTGGCGGGGAGCTGTTTTTT. As protein: CASSQQVGGELFF.

This clonotype was counted a few times. The rearrangement joins TRBV4-1 to TRBJ1-1, with D maybe TRBD1 (5 bases). Between the trimmed V and J ends, which lost 0 bases and 1 base, there was a span of 12 bases. The CDR3 runs 16 residues. Germline V gene data show CDR1 as MGHRA and CDR2 as YSYEKL. The CDR3 loop is CASSQEGHNPNTEAFF. Here the CDR3 DNA reads TGCGCCAGCAGCCAAGAGGGGCACAACCCGAACACTGAAGCTTTCTTT.

This sequence joins TRBV7-9 and TRBJ2-2, with unresolved D. The germline gives CDR1 SEHNR, CDR2 FQNEAQ (reference sequence). The V end lost 11 bases, the J end lost 1 base, and 14 bases lay between the germline ends. CDR3 length: 14 residues. The CDR3 here is CAHHRAGNTGELFF. CDR3 in DNA: TGTGCCCACCACCGGGCAGGGAACACCGGGGAGCTGTTTTTT.

This clonotype was observed a few times. The chain is built from TRBV6-2 or TRBV6-3 and TRBJ1-2; 8 nucleotides line up with TRBD1. V lost 3 bases to trimming and J lost 3 bases; unmatched junction nucleotides: 9. This CDR3 is 16 amino acids long. Germline V lookup: CDR1 MNHEY, CDR2 SVGEGT. Here the CDR3 reads CASSYSETGADYGYTF. In DNA, the CDR3 is TGTGCCAGCAGTTATTCCGAGACAGGGGCGGACTATGGCTACACCTTC.

J is TRBJ2-5 and V is TRBV27; 9 bases line up with TRBD1. CDR3 length equals 16 residues. The V and J ends lost 0 bases and 5 bases, in that order; junction bases with no gene match: 7. CDR1 is MNHEY, CDR2 SMNVEV, per germline (reference sequence). For the CDR3, the DNA is TGTGCCAGCAGTTTATCAGGGACAGGGAATGGGGAGACCCAGTACTTC. Protein sequence: CASSLSGTGNGETQYF.

The table lists this clonotype with many counts. The chain employs TRBV7-2 and TRBJ2-1, with TRBD1 as a possible D gene (6 bases). The V end was cut by 5 bases, the J end by 2 bases, with 10 bases between. The CDR3 has 14 amino acids. Looked up from germline, CDR1 is SGHTA and CDR2 is FQGNSA. The CDR3: CASSGDTAYNEQFF. In nucleotides, the CDR3 is TGTGCCAGCAGCGGGGACACCGCCTACAATGAGCAGTTCTTC.

This chain connects TRBV7-6 to TRBJ2-1, with D tentatively TRBD2 (5 bases). The V end was cut by 4 bases, the J end by 0 bases, with 10 bases between. The V gene's germline CDR1 is SGHVS and CDR2 FNYEAQ. This CDR3 region has 15 residues. As DNA, the CDR3 is TGTGCCAGCAGCTGGGAGCCCAGCTCCTACAATGAGCAGTTCTTC. Translation gives CASSWEPSSYNEQFF.

The V call is TRBV20-1, the J call TRBJ2-6, with TRBD1 matching 9 bases. From germline, CDR1 is DFQATT and CDR2 SNEGSKA (reference sequence). The CDR3 is made up of 18 amino acids. The junction had 7 bases not matched to a gene; V was cut back by 0 bases and J by 1 base. For the CDR3, the DNA is TGCAGTGCTAGAGATTCCACAGGGGGCTTATCTGGGGCCAACGTCCTGACTTTC. Amino acids: CSARDSTGGLSGANVLTF.

Note on this clonotype: A clone one base away is much larger, so this may be a read error. The chain is built from TRBV7-2 and TRBJ2-3, with 7 bases identical to TRBD2. V dropped 9 bases and J dropped 6; count of bases not matched to a gene: 21. The CDR3 contains 17 residues. The germline gives CDR1 SGHTA, CDR2 FQGNSA. The chain's CDR3 is CARSPRDYSRAPDTQYF. CDR3 coding DNA: TGTGCCAGGAGCCCGAGGGACTATTCGAGGGCGCCGGATACGCAGTATTTT.

The chain recombines TRBV7-6 with TRBJ2-7, with D possibly matching TRBD2 (5 bases). The CDR3 extends over 14 amino acids. Trimming left V 1 base short and J 2 bases short, with 9 bases between. CDR1 SGHVS and CDR2 FNYEAQ come from the germline V gene. The CDR3 protein is CASSLVGVTYEQYF. The DNA for the CDR3 is TGTGCCAGCAGCTTAGTCGGGGTTACCTACGAGCAGTACTTC.

This sequence joins TRBV20-1 and TRBJ2-1; possibly TRBD2 for D (6 bases). This CDR3 spans 15 amino acids. Germline V gene lookup returns CDR1 DFQATT and CDR2 SNEGSKA (reference sequence). The germline V and J ends were trimmed by 3 bases and 3 bases, with 15 bases remaining between them. The CDR3 is CSASSGDFDYNEQFF. CDR3 nucleotide sequence: TGCAGTGCTAGTTCCGGGGACTTCGACTACAATGAGCAGTTCTTC.

Turning to this clonotype: A read error may account for a junction end that differs from germline. The CDR3: CASSARTGTNTGAFF. CDR3 bases: TGTGCCAGCAGCGCCCGGACAGGGACGAACACTGGAGCTTTCTTT. This chain joins TRBV7-6 and TRBJ1-1, with TRBD1 matching over 8 bases. The length of the CDR3 is 15 residues. The germline V gene has CDR1 SGHVS and CDR2 FNYEAQ. Based on the CDR3 plus reference TRBV7-6 and TRBJ1-1, the full variable domain is GAGVSQSPRYKVTKRGQDVALRCDPISGHVSLYWYRQALGQGPEFLTYFNYEAQQDKSGLPNDRFSAERPEGSISTLTIQRTEQRDSAMYRCASSARTGTNTGAFFGQGTRLTVV.

This sequence joins TRBV12-3 or TRBV12-4 and TRBJ1-1; possibly TRBD1 for D (6 bases). This CDR3 is built from 15 residues. The V gene lost 3 bases and the J gene lost 3 bases, with 14 bases spanning the gap. The CDR3 DNA follows: TGTGCCAGCAGTTTTCAGACGGGGGGCGACACTGAAGCTTTCTTT. Protein sequence: CASSFQTGGDTEAFF.

V is TRBV15 and J is TRBJ2-7; the D is unclear. There are 14 residues in the CDR3. From germline, CDR1 is LNHNV and CDR2 YYDKDF (reference sequence). V was trimmed by 3 bases and J by 3 bases, leaving 12 bases between them. CDR3: CATSSDFGLYEQYV. Written as DNA, the CDR3 is TGTGCCACCAGCAGTGACTTCGGCCTCTACGAGCAGTACGTC.

This rearrangement joins TRBV13 to TRBJ2-7; 9 bases are a match to TRBD2. The CDR3 sequence is 16 residues long. The germline V gene has CDR1 PRHDT and CDR2 FYEKMQ (reference sequence). V gave up 5 bases and J gave up 7 bases; unmatched junction bases: 15. CDR3 bases: TGTGCCAGCAGCATAACCTCAGCGGGGGGACCCGGGGAGCAGTACGTC. This sequence encodes CASSITSAGGPGEQYV.

The chain has TRBV7-9 and TRBJ2-5; the D gene is possibly TRBD1 (6 bases). Trimming removed 5 bases from V and 5 bases from J, with 12 bases in between. Per germline, CDR1 SEHNR and CDR2 FQNEAQ (reference sequence). The CDR3 consists of 13 residues. CDR3 bases: TGTGCCAGCAGCCCGAACAGGGAGGAGACCCAGTACTTC. Its translation is CASSPNREETQYF.

This clonotype was observed a handful of times. Here the CDR3 DNA reads TGTGCCAGTAGTGAGAAGCGGGGGACCTACAATGAGCAGTTCTTC. This sequence encodes CASSEKRGTYNEQFF. The chain is built from TRBV19 and TRBJ2-1, with 8 positions matching TRBD2. J gave up 2 bases and V 5 bases, and 5 bases lay outside the gene matches. The CDR3 sequence is 15 residues long. Germline values: CDR1 LNHDA, CDR2 SQIVND (reference sequence).

This clonotype was observed a few times. The junction departs from the called germline gene at one end, perhaps through a read error. The V and J genes are TRBV9 and TRBJ1-2, with no clear D. CDR1 and CDR2 from the germline V gene are SGDLS and YYNGEE. The CDR3 consists of 12 residues. CDR3 region: CASSATYGGYTF. CDR3 DNA sequence: TGTGCCAGTAGCGCTACCTACGGTGGCTACACCTTC.

This clonotype was picked up a small number of times. The chain couples TRBV6-1 to TRBJ1-3, with a possible D match to TRBD1 (5 bases). Trimming stripped 5 bases from V and 0 bases from J, with 8 bases between. The CDR3 extends over 14 amino acids. Germline CDR1 and CDR2: MNHNS and SASEGT. Here the CDR3 reads CASSKGSSGNTIYF. The CDR3 bases are TGTGCCAGCAGTAAGGGGTCCTCTGGAAACACCATATATTTT.

The V call is TRBV12-3 or TRBV12-4, the J call TRBJ1-2; tentatively, D is TRBD1 (5 bases). The CDR3 length is 14 residues. V was trimmed by 3 bases and J by 3 bases, leaving 11 bases between them. The CDR3 DNA sequence: TGTGCCAGCAGTTTTTTAGGGGCCGACTATGGCTACACCTTC. It encodes CASSFLGADYGYTF.

V usage is TRBV7-9 and J usage is TRBJ2-3, with D possibly matching TRBD2 (5 bases). Per the germline V gene, CDR1 is SEHNR and CDR2 is FQNEAQ (reference sequence). This CDR3 is built from 14 residues. V was trimmed by 7 bases and J by 4 bases, leaving 15 bases between them. The CDR3 bases are TGTGCCAGCACCCTACCCGAGGAGGCAGATACGCAGTATTTT. It translates to CASTLPEEADTQYF.

This clonotype has more than one count but fewer than ten. The gene calls are TRBV20-1 and TRBJ1-1; TRBD1 matches at 8 bases. V lost 8 bases and J lost 0; bases outside the gene matches: 5. The length of the CDR3 is 13 residues. From germline, CDR1 is DFQATT and CDR2 SNEGSKA (reference sequence). In nucleotides, the CDR3 is TGCAGTCGGGACAGGCCAATGAACACTGAAGCTTTCTTT. It codes for CSRDRPMNTEAFF.

The chain joins TRBV11-3 to TRBJ2-5, with no clear D. The CDR3 length is 13 residues. Germline V gene data show CDR1 as SGHNT and CDR2 as YENEEA. V lost 5 bases and J 0 bases, leaving 7 bases between the germline ends. The CDR3 DNA sequence: TGTGCCAGCAGCGGAGAGGACCAAGAGACCCAGTACTTC. It encodes CASSGEDQETQYF.

This clonotype was seen only a few times. This sequence joins TRBV7-9 and TRBJ2-5, with 7 bases identical to TRBD1. The CDR3 is 14 residues long. Germline CDR1 is SEHNR and CDR2 is FQNEAQ (reference sequence). The V segment lost 5 bases and the J segment 5 bases; nucleotides outside the gene matches: 8. CDR3 DNA sequence: TGTGCCAGCAGCGAACCCGGACAGGCGGAGACCCAGTACTTC. This encodes CASSEPGQAETQYF.

This clonotype occurred a few times. The chain has TRBV7-9 and TRBJ1-4, with D hard to call. The CDR3 has 13 amino acids. The ends were cut back, 3 bases at V and 3 bases at J, with 5 bases in the middle. From germline, CDR1 is SEHNR and CDR2 FQNEAQ (reference sequence). The DNA for the CDR3 is TGTGCCAGCAGCTTCCCCTCTAATGAAAAACTGTTTTTT. Translating gives CASSFPSNEKLFF.

The sample holds a few counts of this clonotype. The chain combines TRBV4-1 with TRBJ2-1; 8 bases match TRBD2. Germline values: CDR1 MGHRA, CDR2 YSYEKL. After removal of 8 bases from V and 8 bases from J, the junction contained 8 bases not matched to a gene. The CDR3 consists of 13 residues. The CDR3 spells CASRGGGQDEQFF. CDR3 DNA sequence: TGCGCCAGCCGGGGCGGGGGGCAGGATGAGCAGTTCTTC.